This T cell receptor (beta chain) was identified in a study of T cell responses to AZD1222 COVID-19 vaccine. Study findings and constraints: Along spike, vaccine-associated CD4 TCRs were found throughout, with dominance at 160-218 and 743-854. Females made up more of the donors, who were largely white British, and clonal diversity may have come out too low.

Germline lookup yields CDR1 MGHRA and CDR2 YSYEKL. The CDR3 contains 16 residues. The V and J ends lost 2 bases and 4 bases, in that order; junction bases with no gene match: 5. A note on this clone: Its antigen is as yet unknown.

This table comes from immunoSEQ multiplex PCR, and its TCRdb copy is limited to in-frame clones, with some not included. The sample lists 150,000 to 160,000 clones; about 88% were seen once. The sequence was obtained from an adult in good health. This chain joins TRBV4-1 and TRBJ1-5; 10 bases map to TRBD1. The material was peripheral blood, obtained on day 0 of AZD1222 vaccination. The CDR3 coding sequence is TGCGCCAGCAGCCAACCGGACAGGGGGTGGAATCAGCCCCAGCATTTT. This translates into CASSQPDRGWNQPQHF.